The 9 T cell receptor beta chains below were found in one sample sequenced in a study of cytomegalovirus exposure and HLA in healthy donors. The assay was immunoSEQ multiplex PCR, and TCRdb's table has in-frame clones only and misses some. The table has approximately 160,000 clones, 75% to 90% seen once. Sequenced sample: PBMCs. The receptors originated from a woman aged 18-29 years in good health and CMV-seronegative.

The chain couples TRBV19 to TRBJ2-6, with 9 bases matching TRBD2. Germline V gene sequence: CDR1 LNHDA, CDR2 SQIVND (reference sequence). V gave up 10 bases and J gave up 1 base; unmatched junction bases: 14. The CDR3 extends over 18 amino acids. The CDR3 region has the DNA TGTGCCACCCAGGGGATTAGCGGGAGTGGTTCTGGGGCCAACGTCCTGACTTTC. This gives the protein CATQGISGSGSGANVLTF.

Concerning this clone: The sample has other DNA sequences that encode this CDR3 too. The chain is built from TRBV6-5 and TRBJ1-5, with no clear D. The germline CDR1 and CDR2 sequences are MNHEY and SVGAGI. The V end was cut by 5 bases, the J end by 4 bases, with 12 bases between. This CDR3 spans 14 amino acids. In DNA, the CDR3 is TGTGCCAGCAGTCCCGGGTGGAGGAATCAGCCCCAGCATTTT. This sequence encodes CASSPGWRNQPQHF.

Written as DNA, the CDR3 is TGCGCCAGCAGCTTTTTTACAGTGGGTCGTAAGGATGGCTACACCTTC. Its translation: CASSFFTVGRKDGYTF. The chain has TRBV5-1 and TRBJ1-2; no clear D gene. The ends were cut back, 2 bases at V and 6 bases at J, with 20 bases in the middle. The germline V gene has CDR1 SGHRS and CDR2 YFSETQ. The CDR3 covers 16 residues.

The rearrangement joins TRBV5-4 to TRBJ1-3, with TRBD1 matching over 8 bases. This CDR3 region has 17 residues. V lost 2 bases and J lost 0; bases outside the gene matches: 7. Per the germline V gene, CDR1 is SGHNT and CDR2 is YYREEE (reference sequence). CDR3: CASSFDRGPSSGNTIYF. The CDR3 DNA is TGTGCCAGCAGCTTCGACAGGGGCCCGAGCTCTGGAAACACCATATATTTT.

CDR3 sequence (DNA): TGTGCCAGCAGCTTCCGGGACAGGCCCGGTTCCGGGGAGCTGTTTTTT. This encodes CASSFRDRPGSGELFF. This chain connects TRBV13 to TRBJ2-2; TRBD1 aligns across 8 bases. The CDR3 is 16 residues long. Germline assignment: CDR1 PRHDT and CDR2 FYEKMQ (reference sequence). V was pared by 3 bases and J by 6 bases, with 9 bases of the junction left unmatched. The full variable domain, completed using reference TRBV13 and TRBJ2-2, is AAGVIQSPRHLIKEKRETATLKCYPIPRHDTVYWYQQGPGQDPQFLISFYEKMQSDKGSIPDRFSAQQFSDYHSELNMSSLELGDSALYFCASSFRDRPGSGELFFGEGSRLTVL.

J is TRBJ2-7 and V is TRBV5-1; D possibly corresponds to TRBD2 (5 bases). V lost 0 bases and J 2 bases, leaving 12 bases between the germline ends. Germline V gene lookup returns CDR1 SGHRS and CDR2 YFSETQ. CDR3 size: 15 residues. CDR3 amino acids: CASSLGGGGTYEQYF. CDR3 DNA: TGCGCCAGCAGCTTGGGAGGAGGCGGAACCTACGAGCAGTACTTC.

The gene calls are TRBV2 and TRBJ2-7; 9 positions agree with TRBD1. The CDR3 has 17 amino acids. The V gene's germline CDR1 is SNHLY and CDR2 FYNNEI. The V gene end was trimmed by 3 bases and the J gene end by 4 bases; junction bases not matched to a gene: 13. The CDR3 loop reads CASSERGPGTGKYEQYF. The DNA of the CDR3 is TGTGCCAGCAGTGAGAGGGGGCCCGGGACAGGGAAGTACGAGCAGTACTTC.

The chain recombines TRBV4-3 with TRBJ1-4; the D is unclear. This CDR3 has 17 residues. Between the trimmed V and J ends, which lost 2 bases and 4 bases, there was a span of 17 bases. CDR1 is LGHNA and CDR2 is YSLEER in the germline V gene. For the CDR3, the DNA is TGCGCCAGCAGCCAAAGAACAGCAAGTTTCCTTAATGAAAAACTGTTTTTT. Translating it yields CASSQRTASFLNEKLFF.

The V and J genes are TRBV6-1 and TRBJ2-1, with D possibly TRBD1 on 6 matching bases. V lost 2 bases and J 8 bases, leaving 13 bases between the germline ends. This CDR3 comprises 14 residues. Germline values: CDR1 MNHNS, CDR2 SASEGT. The CDR3 spells CASSETRGWHEQFF. CDR3 coding DNA: TGTGCCAGCAGTGAAACGAGGGGGTGGCATGAGCAGTTCTTC.